This T cell receptor (beta chain) was identified during a study of blood T cell repertoires in COVID-19. Study as a whole: The United States, Italy and Spain supplied acute and convalescent COVID-19 samples. From T cells, B-cell-depleted T cells, or PBMCs came the material, which was cDNA or gDNA.

As handled by the study authors: For nucleated cells, counts were estimated from reference gene primer amplification. Measured with immunoSEQ multiplex PCR; TCRdb has only the in-frame clones, and not every one. The V and J calls and the clone size are those of that table, but D and trimming were determined from the DNA. Among around 100,000 clones, roughly 87% were seen once, and the ten largest hold roughly 7.4%. The CDR3 is 13 amino acids. Germline lookup yields CDR1 LGHDT and CDR2 YNNKEL (reference sequence). With 2 bases removed from V and 4 bases from J, the gap between germline ends came to 9 bases.

The sequenced sample was peripheral blood. The clonotype comes from a man aged 30 to 39 in a cohort sampled during active COVID-19. V usage is TRBV3-1 (or the pseudogene TRBV3-2) and J usage is TRBJ2-7; possible D gene TRBD2, 6 bases. The CDR3 reads CASSQRDSYEQYF. CDR3 DNA: TGTGCCAGCAGCCAAAGGGACTCTTACGAGCAGTACTTC.